This paragraph covers one T cell receptor (beta chain) sequence. The CDR3 has 16 amino acids. Germline-derived CDR1 and CDR2 are WSHSY and SAAADI. V was clipped by 0 bases and J by 8 bases; unmatched bases: 12. Participant age was roughly 18 to 90 years, and participants resided in 24 US areas. Categorization into cohorts depended on clinical history that participants reported. Authors' data handling: Cell counts per sample came from amplifying reference gene primers. TCRdb's table, derived via immunoSEQ multiplex PCR, lists solely in-frame clones and lacks some. Clonal size and the V and J genes are those of that table, whereas D and trimming came from the DNA. This sample has 250,000 to 350,000 clones, with roughly 89% found just once. The entry originates in a study of blood T cell repertoires in COVID-19. Looking at the study overall: Nucleic acid was either cDNA or gDNA, and it came from T cells, B-cell-depleted T cells, or PBMCs.

Sequenced sample: PBMCs or T cells enriched from blood (not recorded which). The rearrangement links TRBV10-2 to TRBJ1-2; 7 nucleotides align to TRBD1. This TCR was recovered from a woman aged 18-35 years with acute COVID-19. Here the CDR3 reads CASSESRGGPTMGYTF. The CDR3 DNA reads as TGCGCCAGCAGTGAGTCGAGAGGGGGCCCGACGATGGGCTACACCTTC.